These 25 T cell receptor beta chains originate from one sample sequenced in a study of cytomegalovirus exposure and HLA in healthy donors. Use of 60 Vbeta and 13 Jbeta primers characterized the PCR. Measured with immunoSEQ multiplex PCR; TCRdb has only the in-frame clones, and not every one. This repertoire includes around 78,000 clones. What was sequenced was PBMCs. The receptors originated from a man between 18 and 35 years old in good health and CMV-seropositive.

The chain couples TRBV9 to TRBJ2-7, with 13 bases that match TRBD2. CDR1 is SGDLS, CDR2 YYNGEE, per germline. There are 18 residues in the CDR3. The V segment lost 0 bases and the J segment 2 bases; nucleotides outside the gene matches: 8. CDR3 DNA: TGTGCCAGCAGCGTAGGCACCGGGACTAGCGGGACTACCTACGAGCAGTACTTC. The encoded protein is CASSVGTGTSGTTYEQYF.

V is TRBV19 and J is TRBJ2-3; D is uncertain. The CDR3 totals 16 residues. The germline V gene has CDR1 LNHDA and CDR2 SQIVND (reference sequence). The ends were cut back, 5 bases at V and 1 base at J, with 16 bases in the middle. The CDR3: CASSRTYDIGTDTQYF. The CDR3 region has the DNA TGTGCCAGTAGTCGTACTTACGACATCGGCACAGATACGCAGTATTTT.

The chain carries TRBV5-1 and TRBJ1-2; unclear D gene. Germline V gene sequence: CDR1 SGHRS, CDR2 YFSETQ. This CDR3 spans 14 amino acids. V lost 0 bases to trimming and J lost 5 bases, with 11 bases between them. The DNA for the CDR3 is TGCGCCAGCAGCTTGGGTGCCAGCGTGTATGGCTACACCTTC. Translating gives CASSLGASVYGYTF.

The gene calls are TRBV19 and TRBJ2-1, with 8 bases that match TRBD1. The CDR3 sequence is 16 residues long. In germline, CDR1 is LNHDA, CDR2 SQIVND (reference sequence). Trimming removed 3 bases from V and 4 bases from J; junction bases left unmatched: 8. DNA of the CDR3: TGTGCCAGTAGTATGGTCGGACAGGGTAGATACAATGAGCAGTTCTTC. It encodes CASSMVGQGRYNEQFF. The variable domain in full, completed from reference TRBV19 and TRBJ2-1, reads DGGITQSPKYLFRKEGQNVTLSCEQNLNHDAMYWYRQDPGQGLRLIYYSQIVNDFQKGDIAEGYSVSREKKESFPLTVTSAQKNPTAFYLCASSMVGQGRYNEQFFGPGTRLTVL.

The chain carries TRBV2 and TRBJ1-6; 7 bases agree with TRBD1. Germline lookup yields CDR1 SNHLY and CDR2 FYNNEI. This CDR3 contains 13 residues. V dropped 6 bases and J dropped 10; count of bases not matched to a gene: 6. The CDR3 here is CASRDTDRSPLHF. The CDR3 DNA sequence: TGTGCCAGCAGAGATACGGACAGGTCACCCCTCCACTTT. Together with reference TRBV2 and TRBJ1-6, the CDR3 gives the full variable domain: EPEVTQTPSHQVTQMGQEVILRCVPISNHLYFYWYRQILGQKVEFLVSFYNNEISEKSEIFDDQFSVERPDGSNFTLKIRSTKLEDSAMYFCASRDTDRSPLHFGNGTRLTVT.

The chain couples TRBV19 to TRBJ1-5; TRBD1 agrees at 7 bases. Germline CDR1 reads LNHDA; CDR2 reads SQIVND (reference sequence). The V and J ends lost 9 bases and 4 bases, in that order; junction bases with no gene match: 12. The CDR3 has 15 amino acids. The CDR3 loop reads CASRTSGQQNQPQHF. CDR3 DNA: TGTGCCAGCAGAACCTCGGGACAGCAAAATCAGCCCCAGCATTTT.

The chain has TRBV10-2 and TRBJ2-1, with a possible D match to TRBD2 (6 bases). The CDR3 extends over 16 amino acids. Germline CDR1 reads WSHSY; CDR2 reads SAAADI. V lost 0 bases and J lost 1, with 10 bases in between. The CDR3 loop is CASSESTAGSYNEQFF. In DNA form, the CDR3 reads TGCGCCAGCAGTGAGTCGACGGCGGGGTCCTACAATGAGCAGTTCTTC.

V usage is TRBV7-9 and J usage is TRBJ2-7; a possible D gene is TRBD1 (6 bases). CDR3 length: 16 residues. The germline V gene encodes CDR1 SEHNR and CDR2 FQNEAQ (reference sequence). Between the trimmed V and J ends, which lost 4 bases and 1 base, there was a span of 17 bases. This CDR3 reads CASSSPPGQTSYEQYF. The CDR3 DNA sequence: TGTGCCAGCAGCTCCCCCCCTGGACAGACTTCCTACGAGCAGTACTTC.

The V gene is TRBV4-2, the J gene TRBJ2-1; tentative D call: TRBD2 (6 bases). V lost 2 bases and J 10 bases, leaving 12 bases between the germline ends. The CDR3 is made up of 13 amino acids. Germline V gives CDR1 LGHNA, CDR2 YNFKEQ. The CDR3 DNA reads TGTGCCAGCAGCCAACCGGGAGTGGGGGAGCAGTTCTTC. Its protein product is CASSQPGVGEQFF.

As DNA, the CDR3 is TGTGCCAGCTCACCCTTCAGGTACGACGAGCAGTACTTC. Translating gives CASSPFRYDEQYF. The chain uses TRBV18 and TRBJ2-7; D gene ambiguous. Germline V gives CDR1 KGHSH, CDR2 LQKENI. This CDR3 comprises 13 residues. V lost 3 bases and J lost 5, with 11 bases in between.

V gene TRBV30 combines with J gene TRBJ2-1; D may be TRBD2 (5 bases). Trimming pared 3 bases from V and 4 bases from J, leaving 16 bases between. Germline V gene lookup returns CDR1 GTSNPN and CDR2 SVGIG (reference sequence). This CDR3 contains 15 residues. The CDR3 sequence is CAWRSQRWVYNEQFF. In DNA, the CDR3 is TGTGCCTGGAGGTCCCAGCGGTGGGTATACAATGAGCAGTTCTTC.

This chain's CDR3 is CASSAPTSFPWDTQYF. In nucleotides, the CDR3 is TGTGCCAGTAGTGCCCCAACTAGCTTCCCTTGGGATACGCAGTATTTT. This chain joins TRBV19 and TRBJ2-3, with D possibly matching TRBD2 (6 bases). Germline lookup yields CDR1 LNHDA and CDR2 SQIVND (reference sequence). Trimming left V 5 bases short and J 6 bases short, with 21 bases between. This CDR3 region has 16 residues.

This sequence joins TRBV9 and TRBJ2-5; 7 nucleotides match TRBD1. After removal of 4 bases from V and 4 bases from J, the junction contained 10 bases not matched to a gene. This CDR3 has 15 residues. Germline V gene lookup returns CDR1 SGDLS and CDR2 YYNGEE. Here the CDR3 DNA reads TGTGCCAGCAGCACTATGGGACAGCCCCGAGAGACCCAGTACTTC. This sequence encodes CASSTMGQPRETQYF.

This chain connects TRBV28 to TRBJ2-7; the match to TRBD2 covers 8 bases. The ends lost 5 bases at V and 1 base at J; junction bases unmatched: 13. The CDR3 covers 17 residues. Per the germline V gene, CDR1 is MDHEN and CDR2 is SYDVKM. Written as DNA, the CDR3 is TGTGCCAGCAGTCAACCGGGGGGGGGCGCGAGGTCCTACGAGCAGTACTTC. As protein: CASSQPGGGARSYEQYF. Full variable domain (outside the CDR3, taken from reference TRBV28 and TRBJ2-7): DVKVTQSSRYLVKRTGEKVFLECVQDMDHENMFWYRQDPGLGLRLIYFSYDVKMKEKGDIPEGYSVSREKKERFSLILESASTNQTSMYLCASSQPGGGARSYEQYFGPGTRLTVT.

The V call is TRBV10-3, the J call TRBJ1-1, with 8 bases identical to TRBD1. This CDR3 is 17 amino acids long. With V trimmed by 3 bases and J by 0 bases, 9 bases remained unmatched. Germline CDR1 reads ENHRY; CDR2 reads SYGVKD. The CDR3 spells CAISDPNRGSMNTEAFF. CDR3 nucleotides: TGTGCCATCAGTGACCCGAACAGGGGGTCCATGAACACTGAAGCTTTCTTT.

This chain links TRBV7-2 with TRBJ2-2; no clear D. The CDR3 spans 14 residues. Trimming cost V 3 bases and J 5 bases, with 10 bases left between them. Germline assignment: CDR1 SGHTA and CDR2 FQGNSA. CDR3 nucleotides: TGTGCCAGCAGCTTGACGGGTTATACCGGGGAGCTGTTTTTT. Translation gives CASSLTGYTGELFF.

The rearrangement uses TRBV19 and TRBJ1-6; perhaps TRBD1 as D (5 bases). Germline CDR1 and CDR2: LNHDA and SQIVND (reference sequence). The length of the CDR3 is 15 residues. Trimming left V 3 bases short and J 13 bases short, with 19 bases between. In DNA, the CDR3 is TGTGCCAGTAGTATGGTTGCGACAGCGCTTACTCCCCTCCACTTT. Its protein product is CASSMVATALTPLHF.

This chain uses TRBV5-4 with TRBJ2-3; no reliable D call. Germline values: CDR1 SGHNT, CDR2 YYREEE (reference sequence). The CDR3 is 12 amino acids. Trimming took 2 bases from V and 1 from J, leaving 2 bases between them. The CDR3 here is CASSFGTDTQYF. The DNA for the CDR3 is TGTGCCAGCAGCTTCGGCACAGATACGCAGTATTTT.

The chain joins TRBV7-9 to TRBJ1-1; D is undetermined. V was cut by 6 bases and J by 7 bases, with 9 bases left in between. The CDR3 is made up of 11 amino acids. The germline gives CDR1 SEHNR, CDR2 FQNEAQ (reference sequence). The CDR3 nucleotides read TGTGCCAGCAGACCACAGTTTGAAGCTTTCTTT. Its translation is CASRPQFEAFF.

V gene TRBV28 combines with J gene TRBJ2-3; 12 bases align to TRBD2. This CDR3 has 16 amino acids. Germline V gives CDR1 MDHEN, CDR2 SYDVKM. The V and J ends lost 2 bases and 6 bases, in that order; junction bases with no gene match: 6. CDR3 in amino acids: CASSLELAGGRDTQYF. In DNA, the CDR3 is TGTGCCAGCAGTTTAGAACTAGCGGGAGGAAGGGATACGCAGTATTTT. The full variable domain, in which reference TRBV28 and TRBJ2-3 provide the parts outside the CDR3, is DVKVTQSSRYLVKRTGEKVFLECVQDMDHENMFWYRQDPGLGLRLIYFSYDVKMKEKGDIPEGYSVSREKKERFSLILESASTNQTSMYLCASSLELAGGRDTQYFGPGTRLTVL.

The V gene is TRBV10-3, the J gene TRBJ1-5; D is perhaps TRBD1 (6 bases). Trimming cost V 2 bases and J 4 bases, with 6 bases left between them. The germline CDR1 and CDR2 sequences are ENHRY and SYGVKD. This CDR3 spans 13 amino acids. Here the CDR3 reads CAISEQGNQPQHF. The CDR3 nucleotides read TGTGCCATCAGTGAGCAGGGGAATCAGCCCCAGCATTTT.

The V and J genes are TRBV13 and TRBJ2-5; D not certain. This CDR3 is built from 15 residues. CDR1 is PRHDT and CDR2 is FYEKMQ in the germline V gene (reference sequence). The V end was cut by 2 bases, the J end by 2 bases, with 12 bases between. CDR3 loop: CASSLRSQSQETQYF. CDR3 nucleotides: TGTGCCAGCAGCTTAAGGTCACAGTCTCAAGAGACCCAGTACTTC. Based on the CDR3 plus reference TRBV13 and TRBJ2-5, the full variable domain is AAGVIQSPRHLIKEKRETATLKCYPIPRHDTVYWYQQGPGQDPQFLISFYEKMQSDKGSIPDRFSAQQFSDYHSELNMSSLELGDSALYFCASSLRSQSQETQYFGPGTRLLVL.

This rearrangement joins TRBV4-1 to TRBJ1-1, with TRBD1 identical over 9 bases. V trimming: 4 bases; J trimming: 0 bases; junction bases outside the gene matches: 3. The CDR3 consists of 15 residues. The germline V gene encodes CDR1 MGHRA and CDR2 YSYEKL. CDR3 protein: CASSPGQGLNTEAFF. DNA of the CDR3: TGCGCCAGCAGCCCCGGACAGGGGTTGAACACTGAAGCTTTCTTT.

The chain recombines TRBV28 with TRBJ1-5; 12 bases are a match to TRBD1. The CDR3 extends over 17 amino acids. The ends lost 11 bases at V and 3 bases at J; junction bases unmatched: 14. Germline-derived CDR1 and CDR2 are MDHEN and SYDVKM. The CDR3 reads CAVPSSGTGGLNQPQHF. In nucleotides, the CDR3 is TGTGCCGTACCCTCTTCCGGGACAGGGGGCCTCAATCAGCCCCAGCATTTT.

This chain connects TRBV11-1 to TRBJ2-1; 15 nucleotides agree with TRBD2. Germline V lookup: CDR1 SGHAT, CDR2 FQDESV (reference sequence). V lost 5 bases, J lost 7 bases, and 6 bases stayed unmatched. This CDR3 has 16 amino acids. The CDR3 coding sequence is TGTGCCAGCAGCCACCGGACTAGCGGGAGGGCGAATGAGCAGTTCTTC. It encodes CASSHRTSGRANEQFF.